A selection of T cell receptor beta chains follows, all from one sample in a study of early T cells in non-severe SARS-CoV-2 infection. TCRdb reprocessed the 5' RACE reads with MiXCR, giving one entry per CDR3 protein. The sample gives approximately 100,000 distinct CDR3 sequences, around 16% of which show up once; around 1.3% is in the top ten. Sequenced input: whole blood. The receptor source for this set is an adult who was a healthcare worker with PCR-confirmed SARS-CoV-2 infection or an uninfected control (not recorded which). The CDR3 runs from the conserved cysteine through the conserved F or W. The D gene is left open where the match is weak. Size is stated for part of the rows, as once, few or many counts, or as a class when the clone is expanded.

CDR3	DNA	V	J	size	length	D
CASNRNFRGNTIYF	TGTGCCAGCAATCGAAACTTTCGGGGAAACACCATATATTTT	TRBV19	TRBJ1-3	few	14	.
CSARTSGSERETLYF	TGCAGTGCCCGGACTAGCGGGAGTGAGCGAGAGACCCTGTACTTC	TRBV20-1	TRBJ2-5	.	15	TRBD2
CASSTGQGGQPQHF	TGTGCCAGCAGCACCGGACAGGGCGGCCAGCCCCAGCATTTT	TRBV6-6	TRBJ1-5	.	14	TRBD1
CASSEPRGGNYNEQFF	TGTGCCAGCAGTGAACCCCGGGGGGGCAATTACAATGAGCAGTTCTTC	TRBV25-1	TRBJ2-1	many	16	TRBD2
CSAEEGAGELFF	TGCAGTGCCGAGGAGGGCGCCGGGGAGCTGTTTTTT	TRBV20-1	TRBJ2-2	many	12	.
CASSVDSGGAVGHEQFF	TGTGCCAGCAGTGTTGACAGCGGGGGGGCCGTAGGTCATGAGCAGTTCTTC	TRBV6-6	TRBJ2-1	few	17	TRBD2
CASSEGEVQPQHF	TGTGCCAGCAGTGAAGGCGAGGTCCAGCCCCAGCATTTT	TRBV25-1	TRBJ1-5	few	13	.
CASTPRGTYEQYF	TGTGCCAGCACTCCCAGGGGGACCTACGAGCAGTACTTC	TRBV6-2/TRBV6-3	TRBJ2-7	many	13	TRBD1
CASSPLFQAHLQHF	TGTGCCAGCAGCCCACTCTTCCAGGCTCACCTCCAGCATTTT	TRBV7-6	TRBJ1-5	.	14	.
CASSLAETSGRYSTDTQYF	TGCGCCAGCAGCTTGGCCGAGACTAGCGGGAGGTATAGCACAGATACGCAGTATTTT	TRBV5-1	TRBJ2-3	many	19	TRBD2
CASTDRGFRDYQRDQFF	TGTGCCAGCACGGACAGGGGGTTTCGGGATTACCAGCGGGACCAGTTCTTC	TRBV28	TRBJ2-1	many	17	TRBD1